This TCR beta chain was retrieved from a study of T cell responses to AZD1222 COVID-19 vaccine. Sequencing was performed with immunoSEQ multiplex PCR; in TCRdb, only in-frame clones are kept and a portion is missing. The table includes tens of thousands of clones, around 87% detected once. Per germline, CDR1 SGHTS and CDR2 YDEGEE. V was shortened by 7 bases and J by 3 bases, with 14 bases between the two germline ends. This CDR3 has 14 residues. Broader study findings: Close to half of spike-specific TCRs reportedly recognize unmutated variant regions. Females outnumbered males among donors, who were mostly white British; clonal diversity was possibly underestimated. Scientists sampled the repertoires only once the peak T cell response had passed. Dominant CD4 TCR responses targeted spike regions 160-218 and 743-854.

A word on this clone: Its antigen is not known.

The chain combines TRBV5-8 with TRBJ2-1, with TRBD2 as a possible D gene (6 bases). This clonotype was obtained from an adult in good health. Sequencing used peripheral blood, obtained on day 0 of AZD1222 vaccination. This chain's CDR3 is CASSGVAVYNEQFF. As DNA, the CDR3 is TGTGCCAGCTCGGGGGTAGCAGTCTACAATGAGCAGTTCTTC.